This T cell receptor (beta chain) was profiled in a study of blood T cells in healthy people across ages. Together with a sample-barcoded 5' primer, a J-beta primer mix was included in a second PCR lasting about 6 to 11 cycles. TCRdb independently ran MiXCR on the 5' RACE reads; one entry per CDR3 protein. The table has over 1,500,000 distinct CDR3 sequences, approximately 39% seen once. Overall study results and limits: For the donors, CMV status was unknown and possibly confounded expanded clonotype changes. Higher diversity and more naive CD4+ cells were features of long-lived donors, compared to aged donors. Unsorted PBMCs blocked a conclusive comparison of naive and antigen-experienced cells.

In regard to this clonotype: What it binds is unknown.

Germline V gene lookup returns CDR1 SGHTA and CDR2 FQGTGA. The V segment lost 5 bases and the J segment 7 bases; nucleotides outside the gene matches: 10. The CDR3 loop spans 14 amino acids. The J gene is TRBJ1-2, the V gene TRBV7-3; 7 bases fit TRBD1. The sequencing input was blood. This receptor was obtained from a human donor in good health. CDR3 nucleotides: TGTGCCAGCAGCCCAAACAGGGGATTCTCTGGCTACACCTTC. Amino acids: CASSPNRGFSGYTF.